The sequence of this TCR beta chain was determined in a study of T cells in Graves' hyperthyroidism and ophthalmopathy. Turning to the study itself: The initial diagnosis was the point when peripheral blood was collected, ahead of any treatment.

RNA transcripts provided the source from which TCR beta CDR3 regions were amplified. The TCR CDR3 first-round RT-PCR relied on the HTBI primer set. TCRdb passed the multiplex PCR reads through MiXCR, listing each CDR3 protein once. The sample lists more than 500,000 distinct CDR3 sequences, about 16% occurring once. The CDR3 has 12 amino acids. V was shortened by 5 bases and J by 12 bases, with 14 bases between the two germline ends. Subjects with ophthalmopathy showed a Clinical Activity Score no lower than 3, a NOSPECS grade no lower than 4, and a duration shorter than 3 months. Diagnosis rested on symptoms, serum thyroxine and TRAb, thyroid ultrasound, and orbital computed tomography. The PBMCs were sourced from fresh peripheral blood (around 10 ml).

Sequences were obtained from blood. The chain couples TRBV12-3 or TRBV12-4 to TRBJ2-1, with D perhaps TRBD1 or TRBD2 (5 bases each). The receptor was isolated from a woman aged 25-40 years with Graves' ophthalmopathy. The CDR3 sequence: CASSPTLRGQFF. CDR3 DNA: TGTGCCAGCAGTCCCACCTTGAGGGGGCAGTTCTTC.